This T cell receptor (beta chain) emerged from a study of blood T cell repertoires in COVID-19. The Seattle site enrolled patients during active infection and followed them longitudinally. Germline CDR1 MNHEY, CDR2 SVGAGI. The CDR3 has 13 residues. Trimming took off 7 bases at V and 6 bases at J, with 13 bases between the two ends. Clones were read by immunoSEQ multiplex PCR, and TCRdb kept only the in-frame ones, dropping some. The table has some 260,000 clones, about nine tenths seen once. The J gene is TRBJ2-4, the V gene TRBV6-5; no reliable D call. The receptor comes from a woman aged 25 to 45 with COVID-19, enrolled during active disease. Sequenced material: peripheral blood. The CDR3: CASTGQTGNIQYF. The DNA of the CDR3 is TGTGCCAGCACCGGCCAAACGGGAAACATTCAGTACTTC.